This TCR beta chain was identified in a study of blood T cell repertoires in COVID-19. Study overall: COVID-19 samples from acute and convalescent phases originated in the United States, Italy and Spain. The analysed material was cDNA or gDNA that came from T cells, B-cell-depleted T cells, or PBMCs.

The CDR3 extends over 18 amino acids. Germline CDR1 and CDR2: LNHNV and YYDKDF (reference sequence). Trimming at V came to 0 bases and at J to 4 bases, leaving 8 bases not matched to a gene. Under the authors' procedure: Estimation of nucleated cell counts relied on the amplification of reference gene primers. The table came from immunoSEQ multiplex PCR; TCRdb's copy has only in-frame clones and leaves some out. From that table come the V and J calls and clone size; the DNA was used to work out D and trimming. This sample yields about 94,000 clones, of which more than 70% are seen a single time; approximately 13% belongs to the top ten.

Sequenced: peripheral blood. The sequence came from a woman aged 55-69 years in a cohort sampled during active or convalescent COVID-19. The chain couples TRBV15 to TRBJ1-5, with 11 bases fitting TRBD1. Here the CDR3 reads CATSRDFQDRGLNQPQHF. DNA of the CDR3: TGTGCCACCAGCAGAGATTTTCAGGACAGGGGGCTTAATCAGCCCCAGCATTTT. Looking up the rest from reference TRBV15 and TRBJ1-5 gives the full variable domain: DAMVIQNPRYQVTQFGKPVTLSCSQTLNHNVMYWYQQKSSQAPKLLFHYYDKDFNNEADTPDNFQSRRPNTSFCFLDIRSPGLGDTAMYLCATSRDFQDRGLNQPQHFGDGTRLSIL.